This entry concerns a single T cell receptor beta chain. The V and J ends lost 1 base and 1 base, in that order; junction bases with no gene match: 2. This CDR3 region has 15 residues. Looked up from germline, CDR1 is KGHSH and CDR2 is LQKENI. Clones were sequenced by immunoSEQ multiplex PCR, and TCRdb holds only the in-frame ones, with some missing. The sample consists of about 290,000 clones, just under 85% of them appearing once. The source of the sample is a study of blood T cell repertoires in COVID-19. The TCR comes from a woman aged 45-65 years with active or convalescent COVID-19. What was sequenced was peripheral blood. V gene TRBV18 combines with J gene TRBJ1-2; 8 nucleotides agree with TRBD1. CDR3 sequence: CASSPRTGLNYGYTF. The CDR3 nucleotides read TGTGCCAGCTCACCACGGACAGGGCTTAACTATGGCTACACCTTC.